This T cell receptor (beta chain) was sequenced in a study of blood T cell repertoires in COVID-19. Study-level information: Whether acute or convalescent, the COVID-19 samples came from the United States, Italy and Spain.

This clone was recorded a few times. With V trimmed by 7 bases and J by 8 bases, 13 bases remained unmatched. The germline CDR1 and CDR2 sequences are LNHDA and SQIVND (reference sequence). The CDR3 has 15 amino acids. Seattle researchers signed up patients amid active infection and tracked them longitudinally. How the authors handled the data: Amplification with reference gene primers provided the estimates of nucleated cell counts. This table comes from immunoSEQ multiplex PCR, and its TCRdb copy is limited to in-frame clones, with some not included. The V and J calls and the clone size are those of that table, but D and trimming were determined from the DNA. Of tens of thousands of clones listed, about 77% are singletons.

This rearrangement joins TRBV19 to TRBJ1-2, with TRBD1 identical over 10 bases. Sequenced sample: peripheral blood. The TCR comes from an older man with COVID-19, enrolled during active disease. The CDR3 nucleotides read TGTGCCAGTACCCTGGAGGGACAGGGGTTGGGGGGCTACACCTTC. Amino acids: CASTLEGQGLGGYTF. The full variable domain, rest sourced from reference TRBV19 and TRBJ1-2, is DGGITQSPKYLFRKEGQNVTLSCEQNLNHDAMYWYRQDPGQGLRLIYYSQIVNDFQKGDIAEGYSVSREKKESFPLTVTSAQKNPTAFYLCASTLEGQGLGGYTFGSGTRLTVV.